What follows are 22 T cell receptor beta chains derived from one specimen sequenced in a study of T cells in women clearing cervical HPV infection. TCRdb's copy holds only in-frame clones and misses some; the assay was immunoSEQ multiplex PCR. Its table records around 28,000 clones. The sequencing input was blood buffy coat. The source is a woman between 18 and 69 years old with a cervical HPV16 infection that either progressed to CIN3+ or cleared (not recorded which).

Concerning this clone itself: From the germline J gene comes the end of the CDR3, since the read stops 3 residues before it. The chain has TRBV30 and TRBJ2-3; no definite D call. The CDR3 runs 15 residues. Germline-derived CDR1 and CDR2 are GTSNPN and SVGIG (reference sequence). V was trimmed by 2 bases and J by 4 bases, leaving 16 bases between them. The sequenced CDR3 bases are TGTGCCTGGAGTTTAGCTAGTTTGTTTGCAGATACG. It codes for CAWSLASLFADT. The complete CDR3 protein is CAWSLASLFADTQYF.

A note on this clone: The CDR3 end is not reached by the read, which stops 3 residues before it; the germline J gene fills it in. This sequence joins TRBV7-6 and TRBJ2-3; tentative D call: TRBD2 (6 bases). The germline CDR1 and CDR2 sequences are SGHVS and FNYEAQ. The CDR3 is 17 residues long. CDR3 region: CASSLLSGSMQQETQYF. The covered CDR3 bases are TGTGCCAGCAGCTTACTTAGCGGATCCATGCAACAAGAGACG.

To note about this clone: The read ends 3 residues early relative to the CDR3; the germline J gene fills the gap. The rearrangement uses TRBV29-1 and TRBJ2-7, with 9 bases lining up with TRBD1. This CDR3 has 13 residues. The V segment lost 6 bases and the J segment 2 bases; nucleotides outside the gene matches: 5. Germline values: CDR1 SQVTM, CDR2 ANQGSEA. The part of the CDR3 DNA that was read is TGCAGCGTCCCGGGACAGGGCACCTACGAG. Its translation is CSVPGQGTYE. The complete CDR3 sequence is CSVPGQGTYEQYF.

On this clone itself: The read ends 3 residues before the CDR3 terminus; that terminus is restored from the germline J gene. The chain employs TRBV20-1 and TRBJ2-7; tentatively, D is TRBD1 (5 bases). CDR3 length: 14 amino acids. In germline, CDR1 is DFQATT, CDR2 SNEGSKA (reference sequence). The ends were cut back, 7 bases at V and 1 base at J, with 17 bases in the middle. Partial CDR3 DNA: TGCAGTGTCCCTCCCGACAGTCGTTCCTACGAG. Its protein is CSVPPDSRSYE. The entire CDR3 sequence reads CSVPPDSRSYEQYF.

A note on this clone: The CDR3 extends 3 residues past the end of the read, so its final part is completed from the germline J gene. The chain is built from TRBV20-1 and TRBJ2-3; TRBD1 is a possible D gene (6 bases). The CDR3 runs 13 residues. Germline V gives CDR1 DFQATT, CDR2 SNEGSKA (reference sequence). The CDR3 sequence: CSASAGAQETQYF. The CDR3 bases that were read are TGCAGTGCTAGTGCAGGGGCTCAAGAGACG.

As concerns this clone: The read finishes 3 residues shy of the CDR3 end, and the germline J gene is used to complete it. The rearrangement uses TRBV7-6 and TRBJ2-2; D is unresolved. The CDR3 loop spans 16 amino acids. Germline CDR1 reads SGHVS; CDR2 reads FNYEAQ. This CDR3 reads CASSQGSALQNEKLFF. CDR3 DNA, as far as it was read: TGTGCCAGCAGTCAAGGATCAGCCTTACAGAATGAAAAG.

Note on this clone: The read finishes 3 residues shy of the CDR3 end, and the germline J gene is used to complete it. The chain carries TRBV10-3 and TRBJ1-1; 10 bases map to TRBD1. The CDR3 runs 14 residues. Germline values: CDR1 ENHRY, CDR2 SYGVKD. Trimming cost V 4 bases and J 3 bases; bases outside gene matches: 2. The CDR3 protein is CAISGDRGYTEAFF. The CDR3 bases that were read are TGTGCCATCAGTGGGGACAGGGGTTACACTGAA.

Comment on this clone: Sequencing ends 3 residues short of the CDR3 end; the germline J gene provides the rest. V and J are TRBV2 and TRBJ1-1; unclear D gene. CDR1 is SNHLY, CDR2 FYNNEI, per germline. V was trimmed by 2 bases and J by 2 bases, leaving 6 bases between them. The CDR3 consists of 13 residues. The part of the CDR3 DNA that was read is TGTGCCAGCAGTGAACGACTCAACACTGAA. It specifies CASSERLNTE. The full CDR3 sequence reads CASSERLNTEAFF.

About this clone: The observed sequence ends 3 residues before the CDR3 terminus, with the missing tail filled in from the germline J gene. The chain links TRBV4-2 to TRBJ2-3, with 10 nucleotides matching TRBD2. Per the germline V gene, CDR1 is LGHNA and CDR2 is YNFKEQ. V lost 0 bases to trimming and J lost 0 bases; unmatched junction nucleotides: 9. The CDR3 has 19 residues. The CDR3 reads CASSQDMIAGGSSTDTQYF. The CDR3 bases that were read are TGTGCCAGCAGCCAAGATATGATAGCGGGGGGTTCTAGCACAGATACG.

On this clone: Read data end 3 residues before the CDR3 end; the end is taken from the germline J gene. The chain is built from TRBV2 and TRBJ2-2; the match to TRBD1 covers 8 bases. The CDR3 loop spans 15 amino acids. The V gene's germline CDR1 is SNHLY and CDR2 FYNNEI. The DNA read from the CDR3 is TGTGCCAGCAGTCAGCAGGGGGCCGCCAATGAAAAG. As protein: CASSQQGAANEK. The entire CDR3 reads CASSQQGAANEKLFF.

Remarks on this clone: The read halts 3 residues ahead of the CDR3 end, with the missing end drawn from the germline J gene. The V and J genes are TRBV6-2 or TRBV6-3 and TRBJ1-2; TRBD1 matches 8 bases. The CDR3 has 14 residues. With 5 bases clipped from V and 5 bases from J, the junction kept 7 bases outside the gene matches. Germline assignment: CDR1 MNHEY and CDR2 SVGEGT. CDR3 bases read: TGTGCCAGCAGTCTCGACAGGGGCTCTTATGGC. Amino acids: CASSLDRGSYG. The CDR3 in full is CASSLDRGSYGYTF.

Worth noting for this clone: The read terminates 3 residues ahead of where the CDR3 ends, so the germline J gene completes it. The chain couples TRBV18 to TRBJ1-2, with 10 bases aligning to TRBD1. The V gene's germline CDR1 is KGHSH and CDR2 LQKENI. The CDR3 is made up of 21 amino acids. CDR3 DNA (partial): TGTGCCAGCTCACCAGCGACAGGGGGCGCGAGAACCTATCTTTGGGGGCATACC. Its protein is CASSPATGGARTYLWGHT. The full CDR3 protein reads CASSPATGGARTYLWGHTYTF.

In the case of this clone: The CDR3 end lies 3 residues beyond the end of the read and is filled in from the germline J gene. The V call is TRBV2, the J call TRBJ1-4, with 8 bases lining up with TRBD1. The J segment lost 5 bases and the V segment lost 5 bases, leaving 7 bases of the junction unmatched. In germline, CDR1 is SNHLY, CDR2 FYNNEI. This CDR3 has 15 residues. CDR3 loop: CASSQQGAANEKLFF. Incomplete CDR3 DNA: TGTGCCAGCAGTCAGCAGGGGGCCGCCAATGAAAAA.

To note about this clone: The read finishes 3 residues shy of the CDR3 end, and the germline J gene is used to complete it. This chain uses TRBV6-2 or TRBV6-3 with TRBJ2-4, with D hard to call. The length of the CDR3 is 14 residues. Germline assignment: CDR1 MNHEY and CDR2 SVGEGT. The CDR3 bases that were read are TGTGCCAGCCGAGTTATCGCACCCCTCTATGGT. Its protein is CASRVIAPLYG. In full, the CDR3 reads CASRVIAPLYGQYF.

Turning to this clone: The CDR3 end is not reached by the read, which stops 3 residues before it; the germline J gene fills it in. The genes are TRBV28 and TRBJ2-1, with 7 bases aligning to TRBD1. The CDR3 extends over 15 amino acids. CDR1 and CDR2 (germline): MDHEN, SYDVKM. The V segment lost 6 bases and the J segment 5 bases; nucleotides outside the gene matches: 10. The CDR3 DNA, read in part, is TGTGCCAGCAGGGGGATTTGGCAGGGGGACAATGAG. This translates into CASRGIWQGDNE. The full CDR3 protein reads CASRGIWQGDNEQFF. The full variable domain, in which reference TRBV28 and TRBJ2-1 provide the parts outside the CDR3, is DVKVTQSSRYLVKRTGEKVFLECVQDMDHENMFWYRQDPGLGLRLIYFSYDVKMKEKGDIPEGYSVSREKKERFSLILESASTNQTSMYLCASRGIWQGDNEQFFGPGTRLTVL.

About this clone itself: The read terminates 3 residues ahead of where the CDR3 ends, so the germline J gene completes it. Other DNA sequences in this specimen translate into the identical CDR3. The chain employs TRBV18 and TRBJ1-3; possible D gene TRBD1, 6 bases. V was cut by 2 bases and J by 2 bases, with 16 bases left in between. Germline CDR1 KGHSH, CDR2 LQKENI. The CDR3 runs 17 residues. The CDR3: CASSPLGRGAPGNTIYF. CDR3 DNA, as far as it was read: TGTGCCAGCTCACCATTAGGCAGGGGAGCCCCTGGAAACACC.

On this clone: Sequencing ends 3 residues short of the CDR3 end; the germline J gene provides the rest. This chain joins TRBV7-3 and TRBJ2-1; TRBD1 matches at 9 bases. Germline lookup yields CDR1 SGHTA and CDR2 FQGTGA. CDR3 length: 15 residues. V trimming: 4 bases; J trimming: 5 bases; junction bases outside the gene matches: 6. The CDR3 loop is CASSSSGTGHNEQFF. The covered CDR3 bases are TGTGCCAGCAGCTCATCCGGGACAGGGCACAATGAG. Full variable domain (rest looked up from reference TRBV7-3 and TRBJ2-1): GAGVSQTPSNKVTEKGKYVELRCDPISGHTALYWYRQSLGQGPEFLIYFQGTGAADDSGLPNDRFFAVRPEGSVSTLKIQRTERGDSAVYLCASSSSGTGHNEQFFGPGTRLTVL.

Partial CDR3 DNA: TGCAGTGCTAGTCGGGCAACAGGATCCAATCAGCCG. Translation gives CSASRATGSNQP. The whole CDR3 sequence reads CSASRATGSNQPQYF. V usage is TRBV20-1 and J usage is TRBJ2-3; D is possibly TRBD1 (5 bases). The read stops 3 residues short of the end of the CDR3; the missing end is completed from the germline J gene. This CDR3 is built from 15 residues. The germline gives CDR1 DFQATT, CDR2 SNEGSKA (reference sequence).

CDR3 sequence: CSVERTGGSGYTF. The CDR3 DNA, read in part, is TGCAGCGTTGAACGGACAGGGGGCTCTGGC. The chain carries TRBV29-1 and TRBJ1-2; 11 nucleotides line up with TRBD1. The sequence runs out 3 residues before the end of the CDR3; the remainder is reconstructed from the germline J gene. Germline assignment: CDR1 SQVTM and CDR2 ANQGSEA. The CDR3 consists of 13 residues. V shed 2 bases, J shed 7 bases, and the junction held 3 bases outside the gene matches.

In the case of this clone: The read terminates 3 residues ahead of where the CDR3 ends, so the germline J gene completes it. The V gene is TRBV18, the J gene TRBJ1-2; tentative D call: TRBD1 (5 bases). Germline V gene data show CDR1 as KGHSH and CDR2 as LQKENI. The CDR3 extends over 16 amino acids. The CDR3 spells CASSLLDNPNTDTYTF. Incomplete CDR3 DNA: TGTGCCAGCTCACTCCTGGACAATCCTAACACAGATACC.

As for this clone: Read data end 3 residues before the CDR3 end; the end is taken from the germline J gene. The V call is TRBV6-1, the J call TRBJ2-1, with D possibly TRBD2 on 7 matching bases. The V end lost 0 bases, the J end lost 5 bases, and 14 bases lay between the germline ends. CDR1 and CDR2 from the germline V gene are MNHNS and SASEGT. The CDR3 contains 16 residues. The chain's CDR3 is CASSEAPGGLNNEQFF. Partial CDR3 DNA: TGTGCCAGCAGTGAAGCCCCGGGGGGCCTTAACAATGAG.

Concerning this clone: The CDR3 end lies 3 residues beyond the end of the read and is filled in from the germline J gene. The V gene is TRBV6-1, the J gene TRBJ2-2; 10 bases are a match to TRBD1. The CDR3 runs 14 residues. Looked up from germline, CDR1 is MNHNS and CDR2 is SASEGT. The sequenced part of the CDR3 DNA is TGTGCCAGCAGTGGACAGGGGGCTGGATCACCG. Protein: CASSGQGAGSP. The entire CDR3 reads CASSGQGAGSPLFF.